Below are 22 T cell receptor beta chains sequenced from a single sample in a study of tumor-infiltrating lymphocytes in primary liver carcinoma. Making TCR beta cDNA involved approximately 530 ng total RNA and a constant-region primer. Generation of the TCR beta libraries relied on three nested multiplex PCR rounds using slightly modified ARM-PCR. A C-beta reverse primer was combined with TRBV1-TRBV30 forward primers in the first two PCR rounds, and each round had around 10 cycles. MiXCR, applied by TCRdb to the multiplex PCR reads, yields one record per CDR3 protein. The table shows about 37,000 distinct CDR3 sequences, with 75% occurring only once. Each 20-30 mg portion of unsorted bulk tissue served as the source for co-extraction of RNA and DNA. The specimen was tumor-adjacent normal liver tissue. Every receptor here comes from a middle-aged man with primary liver carcinoma and hepatitis B virus infection.

On this clonotype itself: The junction shows a germline mismatch at one end, possibly a read error. The V and J genes are TRBV12-3 or TRBV12-4 and TRBJ1-2; a weak D match, TRBD1 (5 bases). This CDR3 region has 15 residues. In DNA, the CDR3 is TGTGCCAGCAGTTTACCGGTTCACGGGGCTGATGGCCACACCTTC. It encodes CASSLPVHGADGHTF.

The chain is built from TRBV10-2 and TRBJ2-1; D ambiguous. This CDR3 contains 13 residues. Trimming stripped 7 bases from V and 2 bases from J, with 9 bases between. CDR1 is WSHSY, CDR2 SAAADI, per germline. The CDR3 coding sequence is TGCGCCAGCACCAACCGGGCCTACAATGAGCAGTTCTTC. Translation: CASTNRAYNEQFF.

Regarding this clonotype: A read error may produce the germline difference seen at one junction end. This chain joins TRBV11-2 and TRBJ2-5; possibly TRBD2 for D (5 bases). CDR1 SGHAT and CDR2 FQNNGV come from the germline V gene. The CDR3 runs 16 residues. The CDR3 loop is CASSLETGMSMETRYF. CDR3 in DNA: TGTGCCAGCAGCTTAGAAACCGGGATGTCGATGGAGACCCGGTACTTC.

This clonotype was seen repeatedly, ten times or more. The genes are TRBV7-9 and TRBJ1-5; D may be TRBD1 (5 bases). This CDR3 is 15 amino acids long. Germline assignment: CDR1 SEHNR and CDR2 FQNEAQ (reference sequence). V dropped 4 bases and J dropped 2 bases, with 12 bases sitting between them. CDR3 DNA: TGTGCCAGCAGCTCCGCCCGGGGGGGCAATCAGCCCCAGCATTTT. This translates into CASSSARGGNQPQHF.

J is TRBJ2-5 and V is TRBV14; 7 bases are shared with TRBD2. The ends lost 3 bases at V and 5 bases at J; junction bases unmatched: 21. In germline, CDR1 is SGHDN, CDR2 FVKESK. This CDR3 is 19 amino acids long. This CDR3 reads CASSHGSGRGACFGETQYF. Written as DNA, the CDR3 is TGTGCCAGCAGCCATGGTTCTGGGAGGGGCGCTTGCTTCGGGGAGACCCAGTACTTC.

With regard to this clonotype: This may be a read error, as it is one base from a much larger clone. This chain links TRBV29-1 with TRBJ2-7; the D is unclear. Germline CDR1 and CDR2: SQVTM and ANQGSEA. CDR3 length: 13 residues. The CDR3 here is CIVEDHSPYEQYF. The CDR3 coding sequence is TGCATCGTTGAAGATCACAGCCCCTACGAGCAGTACTTC.

A remark on this clonotype: The germline gene is not matched at one end of the junction; a read error may be the cause. The chain uses TRBV11-1 and TRBJ2-1, with 11 bases identical to TRBD2. CDR3 length: 20 amino acids. Germline V gives CDR1 SGHAT, CDR2 FQDESV (reference sequence). The CDR3 coding sequence is TGTGCTAGCAGCGTAGGAAAGACTAGCGGGGCCTCACGGTACGGCAATGAGCAGTTCTTC. As protein: CASSVGKTSGASRYGNEQFF.

The chain recombines TRBV6-1 with TRBJ2-3, with 9 bases that match TRBD2. This CDR3 comprises 15 residues. CDR1 MNHNS and CDR2 SASEGT come from the germline V gene. Here the CDR3 DNA reads TGTCCCACCAAATCGCGGGAGGGAAGGGGAGATACGCAGTATTTT. Translation gives CPTKSREGRGDTQYF.

Details on this clonotype: A read error is possible here, since a much larger clone lies one base away. The chain uses TRBV28 and TRBJ1-1; 9 bases match TRBD1. The V gene end was trimmed by 4 bases and the J gene end by 3 bases; junction bases not matched to a gene: 3. The V gene's germline CDR1 is MDHEN and CDR2 SYDVKM. CDR3 length: 14 amino acids. The CDR3 spells CASSSRTGDTEAFF. CDR3 nucleotides: TGTGCCAGCAGTTCCAGGACAGGGGACACTGAAGCTTTCTTT.

The V call is TRBV4-3, the J call TRBJ1-3; D is perhaps TRBD1 (6 bases). Germline-derived CDR1 and CDR2 are LGHNA and YSLEER. This CDR3 spans 15 amino acids. Trimming cost V 1 base and J 9 bases, with 16 bases left between them. The DNA for the CDR3 is TGCGCCAGCAGCCAAGTGGGGGGCTCTGGAGGCACCATATATTTT. Its protein is CASSQVGGSGGTIYF.

In its sample, this clonotype was seen many times. The gene calls are TRBV7-2 and TRBJ2-7; 10 positions agree with TRBD2. The germline CDR1 and CDR2 sequences are SGHTA and FQGNSA. The trim removed 4 bases at V and 10 bases at J, leaving 7 bases unmatched. The CDR3 has 13 amino acids. CDR3 sequence (DNA): TGTGCCAGCAGCTCCACTACTAGCGGGGACCAGTACTTC. Protein: CASSSTTSGDQYF.

With regard to this clonotype: The junction and the germline gene differ at one end; a read error may be behind it. The chain couples TRBV6-1 to TRBJ2-1, with D perhaps TRBD2 (6 bases). CDR1 and CDR2 (germline): MNHNS, SASEGT. This CDR3 is built from 15 residues. The CDR3 loop is CPSTGLAEAGNEQFF. The CDR3 region has the DNA TGTCCCAGCACCGGATTAGCGGAAGCGGGTAATGAGCAGTTCTTC.

Remarks on this clonotype: One end of the junction is discordant with germline, which a read error may explain. The chain uses TRBV5-1 and TRBJ2-5, with TRBD2 as a possible D gene (8 bases). The CDR3 has 20 residues. Germline loops: CDR1 SGHRS, CDR2 YFSETQ. For the CDR3, the DNA is TGCGCCAGTAGTTCTCCCGGGACTAGTAGTAGCAAGGGGGCTCGGGAGACCCAGTATTTC. This translates into CASSSPGTSSSKGARETQYF.

With respect to this clonotype: The germline gene is not matched at one end of the junction; a read error may be the cause. The chain couples TRBV6-6 to TRBJ2-7; D is ambiguous. CDR3 size: 14 residues. Looked up from germline, CDR1 is MNHNY and CDR2 is SVGAGI (reference sequence). CDR3 amino acids: CASSYSGCGSEQCF. In nucleotides, the CDR3 is TGTGCCAGCAGTTACTCGGGGTGTGGAAGCGAGCAGTGCTTC.

This clonotype was counted at least ten times. The chain joins TRBV6-2 or TRBV6-3 to TRBJ2-7; 11 nucleotides align to TRBD2. J was trimmed by 0 bases and V by 8 bases; bases with no gene match: 12. Germline-derived CDR1 and CDR2 are MNHEY and SVGEGT. The CDR3 covers 17 residues. CDR3 sequence reads: CASCSGREGDLSYEQYF. DNA for the CDR3: TGTGCCAGCTGTAGCGGGAGGGAAGGAGATCTCTCCTACGAGCAGTACTTC.

For this clonotype: It is likely a read error, because the conserved phenylalanine at the end of the CDR3 is missing. The chain combines TRBV19 with TRBJ2-7, with a possible D match to TRBD1 (6 bases). The germline V gene has CDR1 LNHDA and CDR2 SQIVND (reference sequence). CDR3 length: 14 residues. V was clipped by 5 bases and J by 2 bases, with 13 bases between them. The CDR3 is CASSAHREPYEQYL. Here the CDR3 DNA reads TGTGCCAGTAGTGCCCACAGGGAACCCTACGAGCAGTACTTA.

This chain joins TRBV29-1 and TRBJ2-4; TRBD2 might be the D (5 bases). V shed 4 bases and J shed 3 bases, with 16 bases lying between them. Looked up from germline, CDR1 is SQVTM and CDR2 is ANQGSEA. The CDR3 has 15 residues. CDR3 sequence: CSVVVGGRRKNIQYF. The CDR3 DNA follows: TGCAGCGTTGTGGTAGGAGGCAGGCGCAAAAACATTCAGTACTTC.

Concerning this clonotype itself: The conserved closing phenylalanine or tryptophan is absent in this CDR3, likely reflecting a read error. The chain is built from TRBV12-3 or TRBV12-4 and TRBJ2-7, with 8 positions matching TRBD2. This CDR3 has 14 residues. After removal of 8 bases from V and 5 bases from J, the junction contained 11 bases not matched to a gene. CDR3 coding DNA: TGTGCCAGCTGTCCAGCGGGAGTAAGGAACGAGCAGTACTAC. Translating it yields CASCPAGVRNEQYY.

Details on this clonotype: An end of the junction differs from the germline gene, which may be a read error. This sequence joins TRBV6-6 and TRBJ1-2; a possible D gene is TRBD1 (6 bases). CDR3 length equals 14 residues. CDR1 and CDR2 from the germline V gene are MNHNY and SVGAGI (reference sequence). The CDR3 DNA reads as TGTGTCAGCAGGGGACACGACTATAACTATGGTTACACCTTC. This sequence encodes CVSRGHDYNYGYTF.

Concerning this clonotype: An end of the junction differs from the germline gene, which may be a read error. The V gene is TRBV6-1, the J gene TRBJ2-1, with 7 bases that match TRBD2. This CDR3 has 15 residues. Looked up from germline, CDR1 is MNHNS and CDR2 is SASEGT. CDR3 nucleotides: TGTGCCATCAATGAAGAAGCGGGAAGATACAATGAGGAGTTCTTC. It codes for CAINEEAGRYNEEFF.

A note on this clonotype: This is likely a read error, given that the CDR3 carries no conserved phenylalanine or tryptophan at its end. The chain is built from TRBV5-6 and TRBJ2-3, with 7 positions matching TRBD1. The CDR3 has 14 residues. V was clipped by 1 base and J by 3 bases; unmatched bases: 2. The germline V gene encodes CDR1 SGHDT and CDR2 YYEEEE. CDR3 DNA: TGTGCCAGCAGCTTGCAGGGGGTAACAGATACGCAGTATCTT. Its protein product is CASSLQGVTDTQYL.

This clonotype was found once. The CDR3 nucleotides read TGTGCCAGCAGTGACGTCCAGGGCAGGAGGACTCAGTATTTT. It codes for CASSDVQGRRTQYF. The genes are TRBV6-6 and TRBJ2-3; D may correspond to TRBD1 or TRBD2 (5 bases each). Trimming took off 5 bases at V and 12 bases at J, with 21 bases between the two ends. The CDR3 runs to 14 residues. Germline V gene data show CDR1 as MNHNY and CDR2 as SVGAGI (reference sequence).